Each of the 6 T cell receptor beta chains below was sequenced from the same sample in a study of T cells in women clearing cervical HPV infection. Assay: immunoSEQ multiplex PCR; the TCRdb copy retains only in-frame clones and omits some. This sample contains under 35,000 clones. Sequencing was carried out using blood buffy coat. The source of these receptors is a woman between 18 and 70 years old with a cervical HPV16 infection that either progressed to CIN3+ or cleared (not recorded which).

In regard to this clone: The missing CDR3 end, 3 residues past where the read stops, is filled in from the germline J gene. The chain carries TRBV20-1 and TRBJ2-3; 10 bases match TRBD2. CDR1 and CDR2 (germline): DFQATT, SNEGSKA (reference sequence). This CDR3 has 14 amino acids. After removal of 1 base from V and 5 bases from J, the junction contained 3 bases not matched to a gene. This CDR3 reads CSARASGRIDTQYF. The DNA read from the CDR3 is TGCAGTGCTAGAGCTAGCGGGAGAATAGATACG.

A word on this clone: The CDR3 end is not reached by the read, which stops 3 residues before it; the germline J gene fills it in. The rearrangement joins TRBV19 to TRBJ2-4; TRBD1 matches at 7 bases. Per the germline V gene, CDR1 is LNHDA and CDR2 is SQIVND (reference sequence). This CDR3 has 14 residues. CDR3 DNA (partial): TGTGCCAGTAGAGAAAGGGGGCGTACCTATGGT. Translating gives CASRERGRTYG. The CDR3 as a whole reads CASRERGRTYGQYF.

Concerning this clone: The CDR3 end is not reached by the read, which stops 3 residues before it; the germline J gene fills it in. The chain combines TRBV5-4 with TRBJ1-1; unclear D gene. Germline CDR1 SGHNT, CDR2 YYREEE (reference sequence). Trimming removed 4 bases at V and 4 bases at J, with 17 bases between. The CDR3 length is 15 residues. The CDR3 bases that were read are TGTGCCAGCAGCCTTTCGGCGGCCCCCGGCACTGAA. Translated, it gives CASSLSAAPGTE. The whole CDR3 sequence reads CASSLSAAPGTEAFF.

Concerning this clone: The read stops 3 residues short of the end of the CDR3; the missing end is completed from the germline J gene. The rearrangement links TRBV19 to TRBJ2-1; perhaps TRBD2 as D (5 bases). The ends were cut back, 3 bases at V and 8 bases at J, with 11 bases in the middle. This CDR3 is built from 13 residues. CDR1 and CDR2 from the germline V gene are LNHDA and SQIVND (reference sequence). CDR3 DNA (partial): TGTGCCAGTAGTATTGGGCTAGCAGATGAG. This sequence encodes CASSIGLADE. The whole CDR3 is CASSIGLADEQFF.

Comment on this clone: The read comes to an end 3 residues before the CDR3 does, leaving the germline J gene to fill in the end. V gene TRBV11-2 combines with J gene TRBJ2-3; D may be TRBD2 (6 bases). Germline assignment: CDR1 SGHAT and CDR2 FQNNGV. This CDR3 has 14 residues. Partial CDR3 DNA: TGTGCCAGCAGCTCCGTGGGCGGGAATCAGCCG. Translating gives CASSSVGGNQP. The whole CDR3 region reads CASSSVGGNQPQYF.

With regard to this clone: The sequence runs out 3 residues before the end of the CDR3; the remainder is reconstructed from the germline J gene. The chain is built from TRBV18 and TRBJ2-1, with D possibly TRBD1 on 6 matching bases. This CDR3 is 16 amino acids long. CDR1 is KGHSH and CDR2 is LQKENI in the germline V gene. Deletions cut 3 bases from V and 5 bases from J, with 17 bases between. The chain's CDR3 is CASSPINRVGDNEQFF. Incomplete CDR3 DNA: TGTGCCAGCTCACCCATCAACAGGGTTGGGGACAATGAG.